This T cell receptor (beta chain) was identified in a study of T-cell memory formation after mild COVID-19. This clonotype turned up a few times. Its antigen is not identified. Findings of the study overall: In second-wave clones peaking day 37, SARS-CoV-2 specificity remained unconfirmed. The CD4+ clones that contracted clustered mainly within CM and EM, and the CD8+ clones concentrated in EMRA. There was a balanced CD4/CD8 profile in clones contracting day 15 to 85, and later expanders leaned CD4+.

CDR3 length: 18 amino acids. The junction had 15 bases not matched to a gene; V was cut back by 4 bases and J by 6 bases. CDR1 is SGHRS and CDR2 is YFSETQ in the germline V gene. cDNA libraries for TCR alpha and TCR beta, carrying sample barcodes and UMIs, came from 5'RACE with constant-segment primers. TCRdb processed the 5' RACE reads anew with MiXCR; each CDR3 protein has one entry. The sample carries approximately 480,000 distinct CDR3 sequences, 15% to 20% recorded once. The rearrangement joins TRBV5-1 to TRBJ2-2; 10 nucleotides align to TRBD2. The source is an adult woman who had mild COVID-19 (a few samples of this study predate the infection). Cell type and time point are not known. The source material was PBMCs or a T cell subset sorted from them (not recorded which). CDR3 protein: CASSRGWLAGASAGELFF. The DNA of the CDR3 is TGCGCCAGCAGCCGTGGTTGGCTAGCGGGAGCGTCTGCCGGGGAGCTGTTTTTT.